These T cell receptor beta chains were read from a single sample in a study of blood T cell repertoires in COVID-19. Some clones are missing from TCRdb's copy, which holds only in-frame ones; the method was immunoSEQ multiplex PCR. The data hold 190,000 or so clones, with around 90% observed a single time. The sample taken for sequencing was peripheral blood. The source is a man aged 35-49 years with active or convalescent COVID-19. CDR3s include the opening cysteine and the closing phenylalanine or tryptophan. A D gene is named only where the DNA matches it firmly. Expanded clones are given a class, and other clones once, few, many or no size at all.

>TRBV19|few|TRBD1|TRBJ1-1
TGTGCCAGTAGTAGGACAGGTCCTATGAACACTGAAGCTTTCTTT
CASSRTGPMNTEAFF
>TRBV7-9|.|.|TRBJ2-5
TGTGCCAGCAGCTTAGCACTCGAAGAGACCCAGTACTTC
CASSLALEETQYF
>TRBV29-1|once|TRBD2|TRBJ2-1
TGCAGCGTTGTAGCGGGACGATACAATGAGCAGTTCTTC
CSVVAGRYNEQFF
>TRBV2|once|TRBD1|TRBJ2-2
TGTGCCATCTCGCCAGGGGGTCCCTACACCGGGGAGCTGTTTTTT
CAISPGGPYTGELFF
>TRBV5-4|.|TRBD1|TRBJ2-7
TGTGCCAGCAGCTTGGGGTGGGACAGGGTGTACGAGCAGTACTTC
CASSLGWDRVYEQYF
>TRBV5-1|.|.|TRBJ2-3
TGCGCCAGCAGCTTGGGGGGCTTCGACACAGATACGCAGTATTTT
CASSLGGFDTDTQYF
>TRBV6-5|few|TRBD1|TRBJ2-7
TGTGCCAGCAGTTACCCTGGGACAGGGGGCGCGTACGAGCAGTACTTC
CASSYPGTGGAYEQYF
>TRBV6-5|.|.|TRBJ1-6
TGTGCCAGCAGTTCCCGGGACGGGGGTTCACCCCTCCACTTT
CASSSRDGGSPLHF
>TRBV9|.|.|TRBJ1-1
TGTGCCAGCAGCGCAGGGAGGGCTACCACTGAAGCTTTCTTT
CASSAGRATTEAFF
>TRBV7-2|.|TRBD1|TRBJ1-5
TGTGCCAGCAGCATAGACAGGGGCAATCAGCCCCAGCATTTT
CASSIDRGNQPQHF
>TRBV5-1|.|TRBD1|TRBJ1-2
TGCGCCAGCAGCGGGACAGGGGACTATGGCTACACCTTC
CASSGTGDYGYTF
>TRBV28|.|.|TRBJ1-3
TGTGCCAGCAGACCCTCAAGTAGCACCATATATTTT
CASRPSSSTIYF
>TRBV11-1|.|TRBD2|TRBJ2-7
TGTGCCAGCAGCCGGACTAGCGGGAACTACGAGCAGTACTTC
CASSRTSGNYEQYF
>TRBV9|.|.|TRBJ2-7
TGTGCCAGCAGCGTAGATCCCAGAAGGACTTACGAGCAGTACTTC
CASSVDPRRTYEQYF
>TRBV7-2|few|.|TRBJ1-2
TGTGCCAGCAGCTTAGGGGGCAACTATGGCTACACCTTC
CASSLGGNYGYTF
>TRBV5-4|.|TRBD1|TRBJ2-1
TGTGCCAGCAGCCTGGACAGGGGTGGTTACAATGAGCAGTTCTTC
CASSLDRGGYNEQFF
>TRBV7-6|.|TRBD1|TRBJ2-3
TGTGCCAGCAGCTCAATACAGGGGGCCGGTACAGATACGCAGTATTTT
CASSSIQGAGTDTQYF
>TRBV4-1|.|.|TRBJ1-4
TGCGCCAGCAGTCAACAGGCGGGAAAAGCAACTAATGAAAAACTGTTTTTT
CASSQQAGKATNEKLFF
>TRBV27|.|TRBD1|TRBJ1-1
TGTGCCAGCCATAGCCCAGGGGGAGCTTTCTTT
CASHSPGGAFF
>TRBV5-6|.|TRBD1|TRBJ1-2
TGTGCCAGCAGCGGCAGGGGGGAAGGTGGCTATGGCTACACCTTC
CASSGRGEGGYGYTF
>TRBV3-1/TRBV3-2|.|TRBD1|TRBJ2-7
TGTGCCAGCAGCCACCAGGGGACAGGGCTTTCCTACGAGCAGTACTTC
CASSHQGTGLSYEQYF
>TRBV28|.|.|TRBJ1-2
TGTGCCAGCAGTTACGAACTGAGGAGCTATGGCTACACCTTC
CASSYELRSYGYTF
>TRBV6-2/TRBV6-3|few|TRBD1|TRBJ1-5
TGTGCCAGCAGTTACGTTCCACAGGGGGCATGGGAGCCCCAGCATTTT
CASSYVPQGAWEPQHF
>TRBV7-8|.|TRBD2|TRBJ2-7
TGTGCCAGCACCCGGGGGGGTACGTCCTACGAGCAGTACTTC
CASTRGGTSYEQYF
>TRBV6-5|.|.|TRBJ1-3
TGTGCCAGCAGTTACAGGGGCACCCCTGGAAACACCATATATTTT
CASSYRGTPGNTIYF
>TRBV7-2|few|TRBD1|TRBJ1-2
TGTGCCAGCAGCTCGGGACAGGGCTATGGCTACACCTTC
CASSSGQGYGYTF
>TRBV28|.|.|TRBJ1-5
TGTGCCAGCAGTGAAGGGGATCAGCCCCAGCATTTT
CASSEGDQPQHF
>TRBV30|.|.|TRBJ2-1
TGTGCCTCCCAGGGCTACCCCGCCCCGTACAATGAGCAGTTCTTC
CASQGYPAPYNEQFF
>TRBV19|few|.|TRBJ1-3
TGTGCCAGTAGTTTGGAGAGCTCTGGAAACACCATATATTTT
CASSLESSGNTIYF